This T cell receptor beta chain derives from a study of post-analysis software for immune sequencing data. This clonotype was counted ten times or more. Unique-molecular-identifier-tagged TCR beta cDNA libraries were used. MiXCR was run by TCRdb on the PCR reads, yielding one entry per CDR3 protein. The sample shows almost 700,000 distinct CDR3 sequences, 55% to 70% of them seen only once. This TCR was recovered from a girl aged 2 to 9 with multiple sclerosis. Material for sequencing was blood.

The CDR3 protein is CASSQDRGDEQYF. The CDR3, as DNA: TGTGCCAGCAGCCAAGACAGGGGGGACGAGCAGTACTTC. V usage is TRBV4-2 and J usage is TRBJ2-7, with a weak D call TRBD1 (7 bases). Per the germline V gene, CDR1 is LGHNA and CDR2 is YNFKEQ. This CDR3 is built from 13 residues. V lost 0 bases and J lost 5, with 8 bases in between.